Listed below are T cell receptor beta chains from one sample, sequenced in a study of blood T cells in healthy people across ages. Via MiXCR, TCRdb re-called the 5' RACE reads, giving one row per CDR3 protein. The sample comprises under 2,000,000 distinct CDR3 sequences, around 48% of which are singletons, and less than 2.5% rests with the top ten. The specimen was blood. The receptors here all came from a woman between 35 and 50 years old in good health. Each CDR3 is given with its conserved first and last residue. Each record gives: V gene, CDR3 protein.

TRBV13 CASSPRDGIGASYEQYF
TRBV7-3 CASSLSLAASYNEQFF
TRBV7-9 CASSFLGDEKLFF
TRBV2 CASLIRTGPETQYF
TRBV3-1 CASSQGDFRDSPLHF
TRBV27 CASSWAEGGRDTQYF
TRBV13 CASSAPGRKNIQYF
TRBV6-6 CASSYRNRGDEQYF
TRBV7-8 CASSPEMGQGEYNEQYF
TRBV12-3/TRBV12-4 CASSPKGVFTDTQYF
TRBV11-3 CASSLRQGSDTQYF
TRBV6-6 CASSYSPGTGENEQYF
TRBV5-1 CASSLGDRNYEQYF
TRBV6-2/TRBV6-3 CASSYPTGRRARPYEQYF
TRBV20-1 CSVTNGATNEKLFF
TRBV5-1 CASSVGDPDSPLHF
TRBV5-1 CASSPMQGLNTEAFF
TRBV20-1 CSANDRVDTDTQYF
TRBV4-1 CASSQLSGTLAKNIQYF
TRBV7-2 CASSPHTGQSEAFF
TRBV12-3/TRBV12-4 CASRFIVDTQYF
TRBV6-5 CASSKQRRGEVNEQFF
TRBV27 CASSLNGLGVPQYF
TRBV28 CASSPTGTPNEKLFF
TRBV15 CATSRDRRGTSGRLLETQYF
TRBV7-2 CASSFHREIEYGYTF
TRBV12-3/TRBV12-4 CASSYTGAGDTQYF
TRBV27 CASSVLAGSPTDTQYF
TRBV3-1 CDTGKGQPQHF
TRBV6-2/TRBV6-3 CASSSPIPGQKETQYF
TRBV7-8 CASSLRRIGTQYF
TRBV7-2 CASSFWQGHTEAFF
TRBV7-2 CASSLSYGGEETQYF
TRBV28 CASTPLREYGEKLFF